The source of this TCR beta chain is a study of T cells in Graves' hyperthyroidism and ophthalmopathy. The hyperthyroidism was newly diagnosed and had lasted under 2 months; the patients were aged 18 to 65. This sample holds PBMCs from about 10 ml fresh peripheral blood. From germline, CDR1 is LNHDA and CDR2 SQIVND (reference sequence). The CDR3 is made up of 15 amino acids. The germline V and J ends were trimmed by 8 bases and 0 bases, with 13 bases remaining between them. The study, taken as a whole, reports: Patients with ophthalmopathy were separated from those with stable hyperthyroidism by a 13 V-J model.

It was RNA transcripts that yielded the amplified TCR beta CDR3 regions. First-round RT-PCR of the TCR CDR3 relied on the HTBI primer set. A single record per CDR3 protein comes from TCRdb applying MiXCR to the multiplex PCR reads. The sample contains nearly 750,000 distinct CDR3 sequences, roughly a third of which appear only once. This clonotype was counted a few times. The antigen remains undetermined. The sample was blood. The chain recombines TRBV19 with TRBJ2-2, with D possibly being TRBD1 or TRBD2 (8 bases each). The clonotype was recovered from a woman aged 40 to 55 with Graves' hyperthyroidism. The DNA of the CDR3 is TGTGCCAGTGGACAGGGACTAGCGAACACCGGGGAGCTGTTTTTT. Translated, it gives CASGQGLANTGELFF.